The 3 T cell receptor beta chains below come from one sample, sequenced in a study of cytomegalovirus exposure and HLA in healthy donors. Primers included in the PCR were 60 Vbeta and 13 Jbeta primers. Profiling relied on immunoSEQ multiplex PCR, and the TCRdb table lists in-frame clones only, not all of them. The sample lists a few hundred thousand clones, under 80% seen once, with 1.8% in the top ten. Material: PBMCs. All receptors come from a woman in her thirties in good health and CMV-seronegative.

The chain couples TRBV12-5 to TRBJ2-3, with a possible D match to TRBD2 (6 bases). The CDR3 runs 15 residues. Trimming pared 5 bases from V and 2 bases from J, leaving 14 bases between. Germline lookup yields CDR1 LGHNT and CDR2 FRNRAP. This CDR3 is CASGTGGSSTDTQYF. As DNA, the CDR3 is TGTGCTAGTGGTACTGGGGGGAGTTCCACAGATACGCAGTATTTT.

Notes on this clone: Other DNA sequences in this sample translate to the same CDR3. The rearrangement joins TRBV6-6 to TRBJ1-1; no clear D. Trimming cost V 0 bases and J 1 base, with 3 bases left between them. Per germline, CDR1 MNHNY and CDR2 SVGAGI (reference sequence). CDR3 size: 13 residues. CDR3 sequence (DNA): TGTGCCAGCAGTTACTCGCGGAACACTGAAGCTTTCTTT. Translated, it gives CASSYSRNTEAFF.

Here the CDR3 reads CASSKGRNTEAFF. In DNA form, the CDR3 reads TGTGCCAGCTCTAAAGGGAGGAACACTGAAGCTTTCTTT. V is TRBV6-5 and J is TRBJ1-1; D call uncertain. The CDR3 sequence is 13 residues long. The V end was cut by 8 bases, the J end by 1 base, with 11 bases between. CDR1 is MNHEY and CDR2 is SVGAGI in the germline V gene.